A selection of T cell receptor beta chains follows, all from one sample in a study of blood T cell repertoires in COVID-19. Only in-frame clones appear in the TCRdb table, and some are missing; sequencing was by immunoSEQ multiplex PCR. In the table there are tens of thousands of clones, more than 85% of which are singletons. The sample taken for sequencing was peripheral blood. Every receptor here comes from a human donor with active COVID-19. The donor label of this sample is uncertain. Both conserved end residues are part of each CDR3. The order of the fields is V gene, J gene, clone size, D gene, CDR3 protein, CDR3 DNA. The D gene is left open where the match is weak. A row's size may be missing; if present it is once, few, many or a size class.

TRBV7-2	TRBJ2-5	NA	NA	CASKGGQPRETQYF	TGTGCCAGCAAAGGAGGACAGCCTCGGGAGACCCAGTACTTC
TRBV5-1	TRBJ2-1	NA	TRBD2	CASRTSGTLGEQFF	TGCGCCAGCCGAACTAGCGGGACTCTTGGTGAGCAGTTCTTC
TRBV27	TRBJ1-2	NA	NA	CASSLREGGHYGYTF	TGTGCCAGCAGTTTAAGGGAGGGAGGTCACTATGGCTACACCTTC
TRBV20-1	TRBJ2-1	NA	NA	CSSTYNEQFF	TGCAGTTCCACTTACAATGAGCAGTTCTTC
TRBV7-8	TRBJ2-2	NA	TRBD1	CASSPLEGQGAEGELFF	TGTGCCAGCAGCCCTCTGGAGGGACAGGGGGCGGAAGGGGAGCTGTTTTTT
TRBV7-9	TRBJ1-2	NA	TRBD1	CASSSGQGNYGYTF	TGTGCCAGCAGCTCTGGACAGGGGAACTATGGCTACACCTTC
TRBV5-4	TRBJ1-6	NA	TRBD1	CASRGDRGNNSPLHF	TGTGCCAGCAGAGGGGACAGGGGCAATAATTCACCCCTCCACTTT
TRBV30	TRBJ1-1	NA	NA	CAGGGNTEAFF	TGTGCCGGCGGGGGCAACACTGAAGCTTTCTTT
TRBV24-1	TRBJ2-5	NA	TRBD2	CATSDTGGSQETQYF	TGTGCCACCAGTGACACGGGGGGTTCACAAGAGACCCAGTACTTC
TRBV6-2/TRBV6-3	TRBJ2-7	once	NA	CASSYPGSYEQYF	TGTGCCAGCAGTTACCCTGGCAGCTACGAGCAGTACTTC
TRBV7-2	TRBJ2-4	once	TRBD2	CASRPSSGGGTQYF	TGTGCCAGCAGGCCCAGTTCGGGAGGGGGGACTCAGTACTTC
TRBV7-3	TRBJ1-1	NA	NA	CASSPGHSRNTEAFF	TGTGCCAGCAGCCCAGGACACTCCCGTAACACTGAAGCTTTCTTT
TRBV5-1	TRBJ1-1	many	NA	CASSSRTANTEAFF	TGCGCCAGCAGCTCGCGGACAGCGAACACTGAAGCTTTCTTT
TRBV18	TRBJ1-6	NA	NA	CASSPRSGASPLHF	TGTGCCAGCTCACCACGGTCAGGGGCTTCACCCCTCCACTTT
TRBV2	TRBJ2-2	NA	TRBD2	CASSASGTGELFF	TGTGCCAGCAGCGCTAGCGGCACCGGGGAGCTGTTTTTT
TRBV6-2/TRBV6-3	TRBJ2-2	NA	TRBD2	CASSLLAGGPGTGELFF	TGTGCCAGCAGTCTACTAGCGGGAGGGCCGGGCACCGGGGAGCTGTTTTTT
TRBV3-1/TRBV3-2	TRBJ2-3	NA	TRBD2	CASSQSGLAVHTDTQYF	TGTGCCAGCAGCCAATCCGGGCTAGCGGTGCACACAGATACGCAGTATTTT
TRBV6-5	TRBJ1-6	NA	NA	CATEGGLSNSPLHF	TGTGCCACTGAGGGGGGACTATCTAATTCACCCCTCCACTTT
TRBV6-5	TRBJ1-2	NA	NA	CASSYIQAALYGYTF	TGTGCCAGCAGTTACATCCAGGCCGCGCTCTATGGCTACACCTTC
TRBV5-1	TRBJ2-1	NA	NA	CASSWGDATYNEQFF	TGCGCCAGCAGCTGGGGGGACGCCACCTACAATGAGCAGTTCTTC
TRBV7-9	TRBJ2-7	NA	TRBD1	CASADREWYEQYF	TGTGCCTCCGCGGACAGGGAGTGGTACGAGCAGTACTTC
TRBV19	TRBJ1-6	NA	NA	CASSIRREVINSPLHF	TGTGCCAGTAGTATTCGCAGGGAAGTGATTAATTCACCCCTCCACTTT
TRBV19	TRBJ2-2	once	TRBD1	CASSIAQGAVITGELFF	TGTGCCAGTAGTATAGCACAGGGGGCAGTTATTACCGGGGAGCTGTTTTTT
TRBV19	TRBJ2-2	NA	NA	CASSIRGRGTGELFF	TGTGCCAGTAGTATCAGGGGACGGGGCACCGGGGAGCTGTTTTTT
TRBV24-1	TRBJ2-1	NA	TRBD2	CATSDLGREKGNEQFF	TGTGCCACCAGTGATTTGGGGCGGGAGAAGGGAAATGAGCAGTTCTTC
TRBV6-1	TRBJ1-5	once	NA	CASSEVPRYSNQPQHF	TGTGCCAGCAGTGAAGTTCCCCGCTATAGCAATCAGCCCCAGCATTTT
TRBV3-1/TRBV3-2	TRBJ2-7	NA	NA	CASSQLGGRLVQYF	TGTGCCAGCAGCCAGCTAGGCGGCAGACTGGTGCAGTACTTC
TRBV6-5	TRBJ1-3	NA	TRBD1	CASSYGTGRSGNTIYF	TGTGCCAGCAGTTACGGGACAGGGAGATCTGGAAACACCATATATTTT
TRBV11-2	TRBJ1-1	NA	NA	CASSLDRVLRAEAFF	TGTGCCAGCAGCTTAGATCGGGTGTTGCGTGCTGAAGCTTTCTTT
TRBV11-2	TRBJ2-5	once	TRBD1	CASSIIQGAETQYF	TGTGCCAGCAGCATAATACAGGGGGCCGAGACCCAGTACTTC
TRBV29-1	TRBJ2-5	NA	NA	CSVHPLEGKETQYF	TGCAGCGTCCACCCTTTGGAGGGCAAAGAGACCCAGTACTTC
TRBV27	TRBJ2-7	NA	TRBD1	CASNHRQGGYEQYF	TGTGCCAGCAACCATCGACAGGGGGGCTACGAGCAGTACTTC
TRBV5-1	TRBJ2-7	NA	TRBD2	CASSLGTSGSFQHEQYF	TGCGCCAGCAGCTTGGGGACTAGCGGGAGTTTTCAGCACGAGCAGTACTTC
TRBV6-6	TRBJ2-1	NA	TRBD2	CASTRLAGGSSEQFF	TGTGCCAGCACAAGACTAGCGGGGGGCTCAAGTGAGCAGTTCTTC
TRBV5-6	TRBJ2-7	NA	NA	CASSLGRGKHEQYF	TGTGCCAGCAGTTTGGGCAGGGGAAAACACGAGCAGTACTTC
TRBV6-1	TRBJ1-3	NA	NA	CASSEGPSSGNTIYF	TGTGCCAGCAGTGAAGGTCCTTCCTCTGGAAACACCATATATTTT
TRBV7-2	TRBJ2-3	NA	NA	CASSPDWYTDTQYF	TGTGCCAGCAGCCCAGACTGGTACACAGATACGCAGTATTTT
TRBV2	TRBJ1-1	NA	NA	CASRREPIGEAFF	TGTGCCAGCAGGAGGGAACCGATTGGTGAAGCTTTCTTT
TRBV27	TRBJ1-4	NA	TRBD1	CASSPGQGRDEKLFF	TGTGCCAGCAGTCCCGGACAGGGGAGAGATGAAAAACTGTTTTTT
TRBV19	TRBJ1-6	NA	NA	CASRGDYNNSPLHF	TGTGCCAGTAGGGGAGACTACAATAATTCACCCCTCCACTTT
TRBV9	TRBJ1-4	NA	NA	CASSVGQTNEKLFF	TGTGCCAGCAGCGTAGGACAGACTAATGAAAAACTGTTTTTT
TRBV10-3	TRBJ1-1	NA	NA	CASTGLGDGNTEAFF	TGTGCCTCTACAGGGTTAGGGGATGGAAACACTGAAGCTTTCTTT
TRBV9	TRBJ2-1	NA	TRBD2	CASSVAGTNRQFF	TGTGCCAGCAGCGTAGCCGGGACTAATAGGCAGTTCTTC
TRBV24-1	TRBJ2-3	NA	TRBD2	CATLLAGPTSSTDTQYF	TGTGCCACCCTGCTAGCGGGGCCCACATCTAGCACAGATACGCAGTATTTT